These 23 T cell receptor beta chains originate from one sample sequenced in a study of regulatory T cells in long-lasting Graves disease. Time point meaning: newly diagnosed GD, antithyroid drugs for less than 3 months. PBMC RNA was the source of the TCR library. Combining iRepertoire HTBI primers with Arm-PCR of CDR3 regions, the authors built TCR beta libraries. Via MiXCR, TCRdb re-called the multiplex PCR reads, giving one row per CDR3 protein. This table holds about 560,000 distinct CDR3 sequences, about 15% found once. These data were likewise used in another study, on T cells in Graves' hyperthyroidism and ophthalmopathy.

Sequenced material: peripheral blood mononuclear cells (PBMCs), taken at new diagnosis, from a patient treated with antithyroid drugs. The source is a man aged 18 to 29 with Graves disease.

In its sample, this clonotype was seen a few times. The rearrangement links TRBV12-3 or TRBV12-4 to TRBJ1-3, with unresolved D. This CDR3 is 16 amino acids long. V was cut by 5 bases and J by 7 bases, with 21 bases left in between. CDR3 loop: CASSPIFGEHGNTIYF. The CDR3 nucleotides are TGTGCCAGCAGTCCCATATTCGGGGAACACGGGAACACCATATATTTT.

V usage is TRBV28 and J usage is TRBJ1-2; D remains unclear. The germline CDR1 and CDR2 sequences are MDHEN and SYDVKM. This CDR3 has 16 amino acids. V lost 5 bases, J lost 0 bases, and 16 bases lay in between. Written as DNA, the CDR3 is TGTGCCAGCAGTCCCTCGGTACATTTCACTAACTATGGCTACACCTTC. This codes for CASSPSVHFTNYGYTF.

This clonotype was observed many times. The chain has TRBV27 and TRBJ2-5, with D perhaps given as TRBD1 or TRBD2 (6 bases each). The CDR3 has 15 amino acids. CDR1 and CDR2 (germline): MNHEY, SMNVEV (reference sequence). Trimming left V 1 base short and J 5 bases short, with 14 bases between. The CDR3 region has the DNA TGTGCCAGCAGTTTATTCGAGGGGGGACGGGAGACCCAGTACTTC. Its translation is CASSLFEGGRETQYF.

The chain employs TRBV7-8 and TRBJ1-5, with D possibly matching TRBD1 (5 bases). Trimming removed 4 bases from V and 2 bases from J, with 12 bases in between. CDR1 and CDR2 (germline): SGHVS, FQNEAQ. This CDR3 spans 15 amino acids. The CDR3 DNA reads as TGTGCCAGCAGCTCCTGGGACGGACGCAATCAGCCCCAGCATTTT. Amino acids: CASSSWDGRNQPQHF.

This clonotype was found a few times. The genes are TRBV6-1 and TRBJ2-2; tentative D call: TRBD2 (7 bases). CDR3 length: 17 amino acids. Germline assignment: CDR1 MNHNS and CDR2 SASEGT. Trimming took 5 bases from V and 0 from J, leaving 16 bases between them. This chain's CDR3 is CASSLSRGGPNTGELFF. For the CDR3, the DNA is TGTGCCAGCAGTCTCTCTAGGGGGGGACCGAACACCGGGGAGCTGTTTTTT.

About this clonotype itself: An end of the junction does not agree with germline; a read error may underlie this. V gene TRBV7-7 combines with J gene TRBJ2-5, with 11 bases fitting TRBD2. Germline CDR1 reads SSHAT; CDR2 reads FNYEAQ (reference sequence). CDR3 length: 16 amino acids. The CDR3 region is CASSPGTSGGGETQYF. The CDR3 DNA follows: TGTGCTAGCAGCCCCGGGACTAGCGGCGGTGGAGAGACCCAGTACTTC. Using reference TRBV7-7 and TRBJ2-5 for the parts outside the CDR3, the full variable domain is GAGVSQSPRYKVTKRGQDVTLRCDPISSHATLYWYQQALGQGPEFLTYFNYEAQPDKSGLPSDRFSAERPEGSISTLTIQRTEQRDSAMYRCASSPGTSGGGETQYFGPGTRLLVL.

This clonotype was detected ten times or more. The V call is TRBV19, the J call TRBJ2-5, with D unclear. The length of the CDR3 is 16 residues. Trimming removed 4 bases at V and 5 bases at J, with 20 bases between. In germline, CDR1 is LNHDA, CDR2 SQIVND (reference sequence). Here the CDR3 reads CASSTAGFDSLETQYF. CDR3 bases: TGTGCCAGTAGTACGGCCGGTTTCGACTCGCTCGAGACCCAGTACTTC.

V gene TRBV5-5 combines with J gene TRBJ1-1; D is unclear. The CDR3 is 11 amino acids. The V end lost 0 bases, the J end lost 9 bases, and 6 bases lay between the germline ends. The germline V gene has CDR1 SGHKS and CDR2 YYEKEE (reference sequence). The CDR3 loop reads CASSLVGKAFF. Written as DNA, the CDR3 is TGTGCCAGCAGCTTGGTGGGTAAAGCTTTCTTT.

The table lists this clonotype with many counts. The CDR3 nucleotides read TGTGCCACCTCCAGGACTAGCGGGAGCCCTGAGCAGTTCTTC. It codes for CATSRTSGSPEQFF. This sequence joins TRBV6-1 and TRBJ2-1, with 13 bases aligning to TRBD2. The germline CDR1 and CDR2 sequences are MNHNS and SASEGT. The V gene end was trimmed by 10 bases and the J gene end by 9 bases; junction bases not matched to a gene: 9. The CDR3 runs to 14 residues.

The DNA of the CDR3 is TGTGCCAGCTCACCCCGAGTGGGGGGCGCGGCCTGGGAGCAGTACTTC. Protein product: CASSPRVGGAAWEQYF. This rearrangement joins TRBV18 to TRBJ2-7, with D tentatively TRBD1 or TRBD2 (6 bases each). The V and J ends lost 3 bases and 7 bases respectively, with 22 bases between them. Germline assignment: CDR1 KGHSH and CDR2 LQKENI. This CDR3 spans 16 amino acids.

With regard to this clonotype: A much larger clone sits a single nucleotide away, making a read error possible. The J gene is TRBJ2-7, the V gene TRBV27; 7 bases are a match to TRBD1. The CDR3 length is 13 residues. After removal of 8 bases from V and 5 bases from J, the junction contained 9 bases not matched to a gene. The germline gives CDR1 MNHEY, CDR2 SMNVEV (reference sequence). CDR3 in DNA: TGTGCCAGCGGGCTGACAGGGTATCACGAGCAGTACTTC. Protein product: CASGLTGYHEQYF.

There are a few counts of this clonotype. The chain joins TRBV5-1 to TRBJ2-1, with 10 nucleotides matching TRBD1. The CDR3 totals 16 residues. The germline V gene encodes CDR1 SGHRS and CDR2 YFSETQ. Trimming cost V 4 bases and J 8 bases; bases outside gene matches: 12. CDR3 protein: CASSLTSRDRGHEQFF. CDR3 coding DNA: TGCGCCAGCAGCCTAACCTCCCGGGACAGGGGACATGAGCAGTTCTTC.

V and J are TRBV10-3 and TRBJ2-7, with 9 positions matching TRBD2. Trimming cost V 10 bases and J 6 bases; bases outside gene matches: 16. The CDR3 loop spans 15 amino acids. Germline values: CDR1 ENHRY, CDR2 SYGVKD. CDR3 sequence (DNA): TGTGCCACCCGGGTCGGGCGGGAGGGGGCGGCCGAGCAGTACTTC. This sequence encodes CATRVGREGAAEQYF.

This clonotype was detected a few times. The rearrangement links TRBV6-1 to TRBJ1-1; TRBD1 matches at 12 bases. Germline V CDR1 and CDR2: MNHNS, SASEGT. V dropped 6 bases and J dropped 5; count of bases not matched to a gene: 7. This CDR3 spans 15 amino acids. In DNA form, the CDR3 reads TGTGCCAGCAGCCGGGACAGGGGGCCTTCTACTGAAGCTTTCTTT. Its translation is CASSRDRGPSTEAFF.

In the case of this clonotype: A much larger clone differs by one base, so this may be a read error. In this CDR3 the conserved last residue, phenylalanine or tryptophan, is missing, so a read error is likely. V and J are TRBV2 and TRBJ2-7; D unresolved. V gave up 1 base and J gave up 2 bases, with 12 bases separating them. CDR1 is SNHLY, CDR2 FYNNEI, per germline. The length of the CDR3 is 15 residues. CDR3 coding DNA: TGTGCCAGCAGTGAAGGGGCGGCCGTAACCTACGAGCAGTACTCC. It yields the protein CASSEGAAVTYEQYS.

A note on this clonotype: A clone one base away is much larger, so this may be a read error. This chain links TRBV4-1 with TRBJ2-7; 9 bases are shared with TRBD2. The CDR3 totals 14 residues. Looked up from germline, CDR1 is MGHRA and CDR2 is YSYEKL. V was clipped by 6 bases and J by 7 bases; unmatched bases: 10. The CDR3 DNA is TGCGCCAGCAGGTCCGAGCGGGAGGACGGTGAGCAGTACTTC. Translation gives CASRSEREDGEQYF.

This clonotype showed up just a few times. One base away lies a much larger clone, so this may be a sequencing read error. The chain links TRBV28 to TRBJ2-3, with D uncertain. The DNA matches TRBJ2-7 better at its end, which makes the J call doubtful. The CDR3 sequence is 11 residues long. CDR1 MDHEN and CDR2 SYDVKM come from the germline V gene. CDR3 sequence: CASSNWYEQYF. The CDR3 nucleotides read TGTGCCAGCAGCAATTGGTACGAGCAGTACTTC.

The chain joins TRBV3-1 to TRBJ1-1; weak D call: TRBD1 (6 bases). Trimming shortened V by 3 bases and J by 4 bases, and 18 bases separated the two germline ends. CDR3 length: 16 residues. Per germline, CDR1 LGHDT and CDR2 YNNKEL (reference sequence). CDR3 in DNA: TGTGCCAGCAGCCAGGGTACAGGGCTAAGTTTCACTGAAGCTTTCTTT. Translating it yields CASSQGTGLSFTEAFF. Together with reference TRBV3-1 and TRBJ1-1, the CDR3 gives the full variable domain: DTAVSQTPKYLVTQMGNDKSIKCEQNLGHDTMYWYKQDSKKFLKIMFSYNNKELIINETVPNRFSPKSPDKAHLNLHINSLELGDSAVYFCASSQGTGLSFTEAFFGQGTRLTVV.

In regard to this clonotype: A clone one base away is much larger, so this may be a read error. The rearrangement links TRBV20-1 to TRBJ2-7; 9 bases fit TRBD1. The CDR3 has 15 residues. In germline, CDR1 is DFQATT, CDR2 SNEGSKA (reference sequence). The CDR3 sequence: CGASPRGQGNYEQYF. The CDR3 DNA follows: TGCGGTGCTAGTCCGCGCGGACAGGGGAACTACGAGCAGTACTTC.

This clonotype was recorded a few times. The chain has TRBV3-1 and TRBJ1-6; D ambiguous. The germline V gene encodes CDR1 LGHDT and CDR2 YNNKEL (reference sequence). V lost 4 bases and J 0 bases, leaving 10 bases between the germline ends. The CDR3 is 16 amino acids. CDR3 region: CASSRLRSSYNSPLHF. Written as DNA, the CDR3 is TGTGCCAGCAGCCGGCTCAGGAGCTCCTATAATTCACCCCTCCACTTT.

In the case of this clonotype: A single base separates this from a much larger clone, so it may be a read error. The CDR3 is CASSPTDGLLNEQYF. The CDR3 nucleotides are TGTGCCAGCAGCCCGACCGACGGCCTTTTGAATGAGCAGTACTTC. V usage is TRBV7-9 and J usage is TRBJ2-5, with no clear D. The V gene's germline CDR1 is SEHNR and CDR2 FQNEAQ (reference sequence). The CDR3 is 15 amino acids. Trimming took off 5 bases at V and 11 bases at J, with 24 bases between the two ends.

This rearrangement joins TRBV5-6 to TRBJ2-7; 8 bases line up with TRBD1. This CDR3 is built from 13 residues. Germline V gene sequence: CDR1 SGHDT, CDR2 YYEEEE. V trimming: 4 bases; J trimming: 6 bases; junction bases outside the gene matches: 6. CDR3: CASSRQGIREQYF. CDR3 DNA sequence: TGTGCCAGCAGCCGACAGGGGATTCGCGAGCAGTACTTC. Based on the CDR3 plus reference TRBV5-6 and TRBJ2-7, the full variable domain is DAGVTQSPTHLIKTRGQQVTLRCSPKSGHDTVSWYQQALGQGPQFIFQYYEEEERQRGNFPDRFSGHQFPNYSSELNVNALLLGDSALYLCASSRQGIREQYFGPGTRLTVT.

This clonotype has a count of ten or more. The chain couples TRBV11-2 to TRBJ2-5; the match to TRBD2 covers 10 bases. V lost 1 base to trimming and J lost 5 bases; unmatched junction nucleotides: 7. In germline, CDR1 is SGHAT, CDR2 FQNNGV. This CDR3 has 16 amino acids. This CDR3 reads CASSLGASGSVETQYF. In nucleotides, the CDR3 is TGTGCCAGCAGCTTAGGAGCTAGCGGGAGTGTTGAGACCCAGTACTTC. Together with reference TRBV11-2 and TRBJ2-5, the CDR3 gives the full variable domain: EAGVAQSPRYKIIEKRQSVAFWCNPISGHATLYWYQQILGQGPKLLIQFQNNGVVDDSQLPKDRFSAERLKGVDSTLKIQPAKLEDSAVYLCASSLGASGSVETQYFGPGTRLLVL.